These T cell receptor beta chains were read from a single sample in a study of blood T cell repertoires in COVID-19. Sequencing was performed with immunoSEQ multiplex PCR; in TCRdb, only in-frame clones are kept and a portion is missing. In the table there are around 310,000 clones, roughly 90% of which are singletons. The sample was PBMCs or T cells enriched from blood (not recorded which). The receptors here all came from a woman aged 25 to 39 who had recovered from COVID-19. Each CDR3 is given with its conserved first and last residue. A D gene is named only where the DNA matches it firmly. Clone size is not always given. Where it is, it says once, few, many or a class for expanded clones.

abundance	d_gene	v_gene	j_gene	CDR3nt	CDR3aa
.	.	TRBV18	TRBJ1-5	TGTGCCAGCTCACCCCCCGGGGGTCAGCCCCAGCATTTT	CASSPPGGQPQHF
once	.	TRBV6-1	TRBJ1-6	TGTGCCAGCAGTGAAGCGCCCGAGAGGGGGCCCCTCCACTTT	CASSEAPERGPLHF
.	.	TRBV18	TRBJ1-4	TGTGCCAGCTCACCGGAGTTGGTACCGGAACTGTTTTTT	CASSPELVPELFF
.	.	TRBV21-1	TRBJ1-2	TGTGCCAGCAGCAAAGTGGACAGAAGACAGACTACTAACTATGGCTACACCTTC	CASSKVDRRQTTNYGYTF
.	TRBD2	TRBV30	TRBJ2-2	TGTGCCTGGAGGGGGACTAGCGGGGAAGAATTTAACACCGGGGAGCTGTTTTTT	CAWRGTSGEEFNTGELFF
.	.	TRBV27	TRBJ2-1	TGTGCCAGCAGTTTAAACAGAGACCCAAGCCCCAATGAGCAGTTCTTC	CASSLNRDPSPNEQFF
.	TRBD2	TRBV4-3	TRBJ2-7	TGCGCCAGCAGCCGCGCCCTAGCGGGGGAGCAGTACTTC	CASSRALAGEQYF
.	.	TRBV5-1	TRBJ2-7	TGCGCCAGCAGCTTTTCTACCCGGGATGTCTCCTACGAGCAGTACTTC	CASSFSTRDVSYEQYF
.	TRBD2	TRBV9	TRBJ2-2	TGTGCCAGCAGCCCCGGCCGACTAGCGGGATTCGTGTGGACCGGGGAGCTGTTTTTT	CASSPGRLAGFVWTGELFF
.	.	TRBV3-1/TRBV3-2	TRBJ1-2	TGTGCCAGCAGGGGCTTCCAGTATGGCTACACCTTC	CASRGFQYGYTF
.	.	TRBV20-1	TRBJ1-5	TGCAGTGCTAGTGAGACGAGGGCCTTCAATCAGCCCCAGCATTTT	CSASETRAFNQPQHF
.	.	TRBV7-2	TRBJ1-5	TGTGCCAGCAGCTTAGAACCCGGTCAGCCCCAGCATTTT	CASSLEPGQPQHF
.	.	TRBV7-8	TRBJ1-2	TGTGCCAGCAGCCTCAACCGGGACAAAAAGGGGGGGCATGGCTACACCTTC	CASSLNRDKKGGHGYTF
.	.	TRBV13	TRBJ2-7	TGTGCCAGCAGCTTAGGAGGACTCTCCCACGAGCAGTACTTC	CASSLGGLSHEQYF
once	.	TRBV5-1	TRBJ1-3	TGCGCCAGCAGACCTAATCAACGGAGCTCTGGAAACACCATATATTTT	CASRPNQRSSGNTIYF
.	.	TRBV28	TRBJ1-1	TGTGCCAGCAGACCGGTTGGCACTGAAGCTTTCTTT	CASRPVGTEAFF
.	.	TRBV5-6	TRBJ2-5	TGTGCCAGCAGCTTGTTTCTGGAGACCCAGTACTTC	CASSLFLETQYF
.	TRBD1	TRBV28	TRBJ1-3	TGTGCCAGCAGTTTATTTGGCCGGACAGGGGAAGTGAGCTCTGGAAACACCATATATTTT	CASSLFGRTGEVSSGNTIYF
.	.	TRBV10-3	TRBJ1-2	TGTGCCATCAGTGAGTCATTGACGGGGATCGGCTATGGCTACACCTTC	CAISESLTGIGYGYTF
.	.	TRBV7-9	TRBJ1-1	TGTGCCAGCAGCCCCCGGGGAGGGAACACTGAAGCTTTCTTT	CASSPRGGNTEAFF
.	.	TRBV5-4	TRBJ1-1	TGTGCCAGCAGCTTTGGGGGGGTTTTACTACCAGGCCAAGAAGCTTTCTTT	CASSFGGVLLPGQEAFF
.	.	TRBV11-2	TRBJ2-5	TGTGCCAGCAGCTTAGTCCTGGAGACCCAGTACTTC	CASSLVLETQYF
.	.	TRBV4-2	TRBJ2-2	TGTGCCAGCAGCCCGTATGGGGGGGGCCCCAACACCGGGGAGCTGTTTTTT	CASSPYGGGPNTGELFF
.	.	TRBV7-3	TRBJ1-3	TGTGCCAGCAGCCCCGGGCGGGAGGGTGGAAACACCATATATTTT	CASSPGREGGNTIYF
.	TRBD1	TRBV18	TRBJ1-2	TGTGCCAGCTCAGGGACAGGGGTTAATGGCTACACCTTC	CASSGTGVNGYTF
.	.	TRBV7-9	TRBJ2-2	TGTGCCAGCAGCCAACCGACCGGGAGTTATACCGGGGAGCTGTTTTTT	CASSQPTGSYTGELFF
.	.	TRBV15	TRBJ1-3	TGTGCCACCAGCAGAGATTTCACAGCTGGAAACACCATATATTTT	CATSRDFTAGNTIYF
.	TRBD1	TRBV18	TRBJ2-4	TGTGCCAGCTCAAGGACAGGTCCGGCCAAAAACATTCAGTACTTC	CASSRTGPAKNIQYF
few	.	TRBV28	TRBJ1-2	TGTGCCAGCAGTTACCCTAGATCTAGGGACTTCTGGACTACGGGAATATATGGCTACACTTTC	CASSYPRSRDFWTTGIYGYTF